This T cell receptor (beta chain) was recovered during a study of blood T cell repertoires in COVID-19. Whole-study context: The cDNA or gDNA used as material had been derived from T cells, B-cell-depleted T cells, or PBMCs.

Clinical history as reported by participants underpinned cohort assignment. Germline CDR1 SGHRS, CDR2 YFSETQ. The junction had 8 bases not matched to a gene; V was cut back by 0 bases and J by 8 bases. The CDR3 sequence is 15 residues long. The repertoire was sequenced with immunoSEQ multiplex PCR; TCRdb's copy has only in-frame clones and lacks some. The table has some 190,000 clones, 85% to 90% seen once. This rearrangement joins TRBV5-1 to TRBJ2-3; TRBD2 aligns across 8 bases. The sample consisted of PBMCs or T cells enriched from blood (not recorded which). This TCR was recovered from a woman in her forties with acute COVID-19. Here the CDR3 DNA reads TGCGCCAGCAGCTTGGTCGCGGGGGGTACGGGTACGCAGTATTTT. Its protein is CASSLVAGGTGTQYF.